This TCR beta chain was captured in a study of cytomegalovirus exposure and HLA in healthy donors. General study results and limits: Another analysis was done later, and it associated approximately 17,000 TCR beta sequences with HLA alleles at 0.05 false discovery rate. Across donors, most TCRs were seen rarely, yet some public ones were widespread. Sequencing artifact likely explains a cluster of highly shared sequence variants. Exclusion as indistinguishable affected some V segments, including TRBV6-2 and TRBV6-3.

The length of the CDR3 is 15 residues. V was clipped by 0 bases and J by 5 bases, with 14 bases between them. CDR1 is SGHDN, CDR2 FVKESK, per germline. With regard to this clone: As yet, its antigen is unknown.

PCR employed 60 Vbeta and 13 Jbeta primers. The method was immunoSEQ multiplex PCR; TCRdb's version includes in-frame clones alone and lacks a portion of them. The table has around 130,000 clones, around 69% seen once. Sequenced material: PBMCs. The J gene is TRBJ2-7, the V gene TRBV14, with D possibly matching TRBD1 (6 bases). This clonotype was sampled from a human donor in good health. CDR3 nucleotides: TGTGCCAGCAGCCAAGATTTAGGGGGTAACGACGAGCAGTACTTC. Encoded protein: CASSQDLGGNDEQYF.